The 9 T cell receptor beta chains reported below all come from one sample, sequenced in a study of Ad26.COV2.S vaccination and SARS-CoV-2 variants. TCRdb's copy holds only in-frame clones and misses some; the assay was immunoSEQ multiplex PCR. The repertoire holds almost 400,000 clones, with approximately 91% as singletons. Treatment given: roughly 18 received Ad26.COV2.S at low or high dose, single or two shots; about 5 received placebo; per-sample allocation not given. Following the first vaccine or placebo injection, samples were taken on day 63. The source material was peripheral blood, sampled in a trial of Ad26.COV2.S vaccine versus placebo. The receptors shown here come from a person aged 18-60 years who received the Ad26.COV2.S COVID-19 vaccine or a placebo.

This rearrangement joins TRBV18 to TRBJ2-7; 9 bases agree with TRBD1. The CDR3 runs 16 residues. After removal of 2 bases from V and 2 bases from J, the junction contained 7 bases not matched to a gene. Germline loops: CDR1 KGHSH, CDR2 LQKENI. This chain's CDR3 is CASSPVAGQGTYEQYF. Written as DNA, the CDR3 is TGTGCCAGCTCACCAGTCGCAGGACAGGGGACCTACGAGCAGTACTTC.

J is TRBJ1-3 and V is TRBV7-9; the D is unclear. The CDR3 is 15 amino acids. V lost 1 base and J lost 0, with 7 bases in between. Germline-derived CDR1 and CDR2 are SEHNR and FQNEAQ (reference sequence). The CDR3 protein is CASSLDGLSGNTIYF. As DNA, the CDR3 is TGTGCCAGCAGCTTAGACGGACTCTCTGGAAACACCATATATTTT.

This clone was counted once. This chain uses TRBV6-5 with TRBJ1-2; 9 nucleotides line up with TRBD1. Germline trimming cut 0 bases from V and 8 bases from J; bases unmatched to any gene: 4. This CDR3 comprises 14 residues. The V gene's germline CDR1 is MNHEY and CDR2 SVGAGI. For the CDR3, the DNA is TGTGCCAGCAGTTACTCTGGACAGGGGCGCGGCTACACCTTC. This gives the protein CASSYSGQGRGYTF.

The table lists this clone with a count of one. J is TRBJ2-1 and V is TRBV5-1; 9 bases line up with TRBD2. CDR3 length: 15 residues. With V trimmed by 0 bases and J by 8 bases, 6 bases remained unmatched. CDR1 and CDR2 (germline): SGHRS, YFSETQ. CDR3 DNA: TGCGCCAGCAGCTTGGGCGGGAGGGCCTTCGATGAGCAGTTCTTC. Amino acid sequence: CASSLGGRAFDEQFF.

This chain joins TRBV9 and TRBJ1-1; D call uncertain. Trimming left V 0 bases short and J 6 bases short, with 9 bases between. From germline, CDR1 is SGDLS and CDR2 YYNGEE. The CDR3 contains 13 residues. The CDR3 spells CASSVESISEAFF. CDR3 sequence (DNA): TGTGCCAGCAGCGTAGAGTCAATCTCTGAAGCTTTCTTT.

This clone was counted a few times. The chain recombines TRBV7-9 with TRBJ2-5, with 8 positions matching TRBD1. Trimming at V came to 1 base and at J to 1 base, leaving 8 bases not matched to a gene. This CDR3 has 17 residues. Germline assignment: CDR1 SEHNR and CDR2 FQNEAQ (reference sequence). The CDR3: CASSLGQGAVFQETQYF. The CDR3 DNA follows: TGTGCCAGCAGCTTAGGGCAGGGGGCCGTTTTCCAAGAGACCCAGTACTTC.

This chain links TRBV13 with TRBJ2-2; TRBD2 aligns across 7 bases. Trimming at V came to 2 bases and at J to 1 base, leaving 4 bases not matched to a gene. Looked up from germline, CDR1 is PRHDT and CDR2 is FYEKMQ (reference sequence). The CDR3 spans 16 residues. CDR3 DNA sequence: TGTGCCAGCAGCTTATTAGCTAGCGGGAACACCGGGGAGCTGTTTTTT. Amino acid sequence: CASSLLASGNTGELFF.

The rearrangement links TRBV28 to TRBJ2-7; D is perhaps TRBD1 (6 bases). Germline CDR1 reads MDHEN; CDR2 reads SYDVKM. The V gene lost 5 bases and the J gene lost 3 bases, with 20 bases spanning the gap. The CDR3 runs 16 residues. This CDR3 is CASSKPRQEHFYEQYF. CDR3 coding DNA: TGTGCCAGCAGTAAGCCCCGACAGGAACACTTCTACGAGCAGTACTTC.

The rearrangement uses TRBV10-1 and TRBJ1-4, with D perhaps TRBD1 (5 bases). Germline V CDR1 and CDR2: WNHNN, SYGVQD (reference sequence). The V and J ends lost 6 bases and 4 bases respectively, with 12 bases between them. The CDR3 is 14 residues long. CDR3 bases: TGCGCCAGCAGCGAGGGGTGGAATAATGAAAAACTGTTTTTT. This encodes CASSEGWNNEKLFF.